This TCR beta chain derives from a study of cytomegalovirus exposure and HLA in healthy donors. Overall study context: Drawn from HLA-typed donors, 65 million to 100 million unique TCRs were held in an early data release. Within the Caucasian-associated ancestry cluster were more than 75% of the approximately 400 genotyped donors. Study results and limitations: Association of some 18,000 TCR beta sequences with HLA alleles was found at 0.05 false discovery rate in a later analysis.

Vbeta (60) and Jbeta (13) primers were used in the PCR. Produced via immunoSEQ multiplex PCR; TCRdb's table is partial and in-frame only. This sample's clone table lists more than 95,000 clones. As for this clone: Its cognate antigen is unknown.

CDR1 and CDR2 (germline): SGHNT, YYREEE (reference sequence). There are 16 residues in the CDR3. J gave up 5 bases and V 4 bases, and 10 bases lay outside the gene matches. The chain uses TRBV5-4 and TRBJ2-2, with 8 bases fitting TRBD2. The sequenced sample consisted of PBMCs. The source is a man in his forties in good health and CMV-seronegative. Here the CDR3 reads CASSPPSGGPTGELFF. CDR3 DNA: TGTGCCAGCAGCCCCCCCTCGGGGGGGCCAACCGGGGAGCTGTTTTTT.